These 4 T cell receptor beta chains were sequenced from one sample in a study of a mutant IDH1 vaccine in newly diagnosed glioma. Time point described: week 23, last vaccination. Every vaccination contained 300 ug of the mutant IDH1 20-mer peptide and was paired with topical imiquimod. No antigen has been identified for these receptors. The method was immunoSEQ multiplex PCR; TCRdb's version includes in-frame clones alone and lacks a portion of them. This table has around 40,000 clones, approximately 84% appearing once. The sample consisted of PBMCs, taken from a glioma patient whose treatment included an IDH1 peptide vaccine. These TCRs come from a woman between 18 and 29 years old with glioma. Some clones in this sample may be carry-over from other donors' samples.

The chain has TRBV5-1 and TRBJ1-1; D may be TRBD1 (5 bases). The V and J ends lost 1 base and 4 bases respectively, with 11 bases between them. The CDR3 loop spans 14 amino acids. The germline V gene has CDR1 SGHRS and CDR2 YFSETQ. CDR3 loop: CASSLQGSVTEAFF. The CDR3 nucleotides are TGCGCCAGCAGCTTGCAGGGCTCGGTCACTGAAGCTTTCTTT.

The V call is TRBV25-1, the J call TRBJ1-5, with TRBD1 identical over 7 bases. Germline loops: CDR1 MGHDK, CDR2 SYGVNS. The CDR3 is 15 amino acids. Germline trimming cut 11 bases from V and 0 bases from J; bases unmatched to any gene: 10. The DNA for the CDR3 is TGTGCCGGGCCCGGGACAGTGTCTAGCAATCAGCCCCAGCATTTT. It yields the protein CAGPGTVSSNQPQHF.

The chain carries TRBV5-1 and TRBJ1-1, with 9 bases fitting TRBD1. The germline V gene encodes CDR1 SGHRS and CDR2 YFSETQ. The length of the CDR3 is 15 residues. V dropped 3 bases and J dropped 5; count of bases not matched to a gene: 8. The CDR3: CASSSNRGRGTEAFF. CDR3 in DNA: TGCGCCAGCAGCTCGAACAGGGGGCGGGGTACTGAAGCTTTCTTT.

The gene calls are TRBV10-3 and TRBJ1-2, with no clear D. V shed 0 bases and J shed 1 base, with 6 bases lying between them. The CDR3 runs to 14 residues. The germline CDR1 and CDR2 sequences are ENHRY and SYGVKD. The CDR3 is CAISESADNYGYTF. DNA of the CDR3: TGTGCCATCAGTGAGTCGGCGGATAACTATGGCTACACCTTC.